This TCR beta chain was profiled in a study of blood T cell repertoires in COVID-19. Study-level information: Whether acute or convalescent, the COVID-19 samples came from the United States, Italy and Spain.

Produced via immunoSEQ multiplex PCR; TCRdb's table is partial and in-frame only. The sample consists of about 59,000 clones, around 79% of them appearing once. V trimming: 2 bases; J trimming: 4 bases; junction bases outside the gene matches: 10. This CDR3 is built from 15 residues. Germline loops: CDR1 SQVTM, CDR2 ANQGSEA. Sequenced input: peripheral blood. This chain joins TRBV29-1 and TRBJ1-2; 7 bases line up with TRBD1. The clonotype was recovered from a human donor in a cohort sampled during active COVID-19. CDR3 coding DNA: TGCAGCGTTGAATATAGGGGGCGCAGTGGCTATGGCTACACCTTC. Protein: CSVEYRGRSGYGYTF.